This TCR beta chain was found in a study of CD8 T cells in ankylosing spondylitis. As to this clonotype: No antigen is known for it.

Study observations and caveats: There was a TCR beta motif, made of eight highly homologous variants, that appeared characteristic of ankylosing spondylitis blood. The authors reported significant enrichment of disease-linked clones in matched ankylosing spondylitis synovial fluid.

Between the trimmed V and J ends, which lost 1 base and 8 bases, there was a span of 12 bases. The CDR3 is 14 residues long. Germline values: CDR1 SEHNR, CDR2 FQNEAQ (reference sequence). Each CDR3 protein gets one entry after TCRdb re-called the 5' RACE reads with MiXCR. The sample shows a few hundred thousand distinct CDR3 sequences, about 18% of them seen only once. This TCR derives from a male donor with ankylosing spondylitis. Sequences were obtained from blood, either unsorted or a sorted T cell fraction (not recorded which). This chain links TRBV7-9 with TRBJ2-1; D possibly corresponds to TRBD2 (6 bases). The CDR3, as DNA: TGTGCCAGCAGCTTAGTTGGAGGGAAGGATGAGCAGTTCTTC. It yields the protein CASSLVGGKDEQFF. The variable domain in full, with the rest retrieved from reference TRBV7-9 and TRBJ2-1, is DTGVSQNPRHKITKRGQNVTFRCDPISEHNRLYWYRQTLGQGPEFLTYFQNEAQLEKSRLLSDRFSAERPKGSFSTLEIQRTEQGDSAMYLCASSLVGGKDEQFFGPGTRLTVL.